The entry below describes one TCR beta chain. This clonotype was recorded at least ten times. This receptor's antigen is unknown. No quality values exist for individual bases; no much larger clone is one base distant. Per the publication, the treatment or condition label means: in vitro stimulation with specific CMV peptide epitopes to enrich CMV-specific T cells. The listed sequencing device is Illumina HiSeq 1500. Using fastp trimming at Q25 and MiXCR clonotype assembly, TCRdb reanalyzed the public sequencing data and kept in-frame beta chains. Every CDR3 protein is listed once, alongside the most common genes and DNA of its rows. The sample table records approximately 100,000 distinct CDR3 sequences; about 28% of these occur just once. Of the sample, about three quarters falls within the top ten clones. The record originates from a study of T cell repertoires in cytomegalovirus infection (dated by TCRdb to between 2018 and 2021). Looking at the study overall: Alongside well-studied HLA-B-restricted epitopes, the peptide stimulations were aimed at recently identified HLA-C-restricted CMV epitopes, whose presentation resists viral immunomodulation. Donor HLA type was relevant to the analysis, as public TCR beta signatures indicated carriage of CMV infection together with the matching HLA type.

Germline trimming amounts to 5 bases on V and 4 bases on J, with 6 as the count of junction bases outside the gene matches. From cysteine to phenylalanine, the CDR3 is 14 amino acids long. Only CDR3 DNA is held: 42 bases, read in frame from base 1. The germline V gene (reference sequence) provides CDR1 MNHEY and CDR2 SMNVEV. Results the study describes overall, beyond this receptor: The ex vivo response was dominated by HLA-C-restricted CMV-specific TCR beta clonotypes, which also provided the single most frequent clonotype in two of eight donors. In both this cohort and an independent cohort of several hundred donors, the cumulative frequency of public TCR beta family members distinguished carriers of CMV infection plus the relevant HLA type.

The rearrangement joined TRBV27 to TRBJ1-1; 8 middle bases align to TRBD1. The specimen comprised CD8+ T cells from cultured PBMCs, sampled from culture after CMV antigen stimulation. This sequence originates from a human donor in good health (CMV status not recorded). Some clones in this sample may be carry-over from other donors' samples. Here is the DNA: TGTGCCAGCAGTCCGAGGACAGGGCTCACTGAAGCTTTCTTT. This yields the protein CASSPRTGLTEAFF.